The clone carrying this T cell receptor beta chain was picked up one time. Germline trimming cut 3 bases from V and 4 bases from J; bases unmatched to any gene: 5. CDR1 and CDR2 from the germline V gene are SGHNT and YYREEE (reference sequence). The length of the CDR3 is 15 residues. The sample comes from a study of blood T cell repertoires in COVID-19. About the study: Sites across the United States, Italy and Spain contributed samples from acute and convalescent COVID-19. The analysed material was cDNA or gDNA that came from T cells, B-cell-depleted T cells, or PBMCs.

Data came from immunoSEQ multiplex PCR; TCRdb stores just in-frame clones and leaves some out. The table lists about 210,000 clones, around 83% of them singletons. Seattle-derived patients entered the study during active infection and were followed longitudinally. Sequencing was performed on peripheral blood. This chain connects TRBV5-4 to TRBJ2-5, with TRBD2 identical over 11 bases. The TCR comes from a woman aged 70-85 years with COVID-19, enrolled during active disease. The CDR3 sequence: CASSSTTSGRETQYF. The CDR3 DNA is TGTGCCAGCAGCTCAACCACTAGCGGGAGAGAGACCCAGTACTTC. Full variable domain (outside the CDR3, taken from reference TRBV5-4 and TRBJ2-5): ETGVTQSPTHLIKTRGQQVTLRCSSQSGHNTVSWYQQALGQGPQFIFQYYREEENGRGNFPPRFSGLQFPNYSSELNVNALELDDSALYLCASSSTTSGRETQYFGPGTRLLVL.